Listed here are 5 T cell receptor beta chains from one sample, sequenced in a study of tumor-infiltrating lymphocytes in primary liver carcinoma (dated by TCRdb to the late 2010s). Without any cell sorting, total RNA and DNA were co-extracted from approximately 22-30 mg of bulk tissue using the AllPrep DNA/RNA mini kit. Sequencing used an Illumina HiSeq 2500. A constant-region primer and ProtoScript II reverse transcriptase were used to reverse-transcribe TCRbeta-specific cDNA from about 0.55 ug total RNA. Three nested multiplex PCR rounds, following a slightly modified ARM-PCR procedure, were used to build the TCRbeta libraries. Multiplex TRBV1-TRBV30 forward primers and a Cbeta reverse primer were used in the first two PCR rounds, each of which was run for around 10 cycles. TCRdb took the public reads, trimmed them with fastp at Q25, ran MiXCR for clone calling and kept in-frame beta chains. Every CDR3 protein is listed once, alongside the most common genes and DNA of its rows. Here the sample has roughly 48,000 distinct CDR3 sequences; about 80% occur a single time. The ten largest make up around 28% of the sample.

The specimen sequenced was liver tumor tissue from sampling region 3. Interpreted using the paper, the cell subset or site label stands for: tumor region T3, left-lateral pole. All receptors derive from a man aged 35-49 years with primary liver carcinoma and hepatitis B virus infection.

The chain couples TRBV7-2 to TRBJ2-3; D is possibly TRBD1 (5 bases). There are 14 residues in the CDR3. CDR1 is SGHTA, CDR2 FQGNSA, per germline. Trimming left V 3 bases short and J 3 bases short, with 10 bases between. The CDR3 DNA reads TGTGCCAGCAGCTTGCAGGGCACGACAGATACGCAGTATTTT. It translates to CASSLQGTTDTQYF.

The CDR3 DNA reads as TGTGCCAGCAGCCCCGGGCATTCGGGCACAGACAGGCAGTATTTT. Its translation: CASSPGHSGTDRQYF. This chain links TRBV6-6 with TRBJ2-3, with D possibly TRBD1 on 5 matching bases. CDR3 length equals 15 residues. Germline CDR1 and CDR2: MNHNY and SVGAGI (reference sequence). V was cut by 6 bases and J by 11 bases, with 24 bases left in between.

The table lists this clonotype with many counts. The chain is built from TRBV10-3 and TRBJ1-2; 7 bases are a match to TRBD1. Per germline, CDR1 ENHRY and CDR2 SYGVKD. Trimming cost V 6 bases and J 2 bases; bases outside gene matches: 9. The CDR3 consists of 15 residues. DNA for the CDR3: TGTGCCATCAGCGCAAATCCGGACAGGAACTATGGCTACACCTTC. It yields the protein CAISANPDRNYGYTF.

Worth noting for this clonotype: No conserved phenylalanine or tryptophan is present at the end of the CDR3, so a read error is the likely explanation. V and J are TRBV18 and TRBJ2-3; D is possibly TRBD2 (5 bases). This CDR3 is 14 amino acids long. Germline CDR1 KGHSH, CDR2 LQKENI. The CDR3 DNA is TGTGCCAGCCCACCTACGGAGGTTCACTTTACGCAGTATTAT. This codes for CASPPTEVHFTQYY.

With regard to this clonotype: This could be a read error, since a much larger clone is one nucleotide away. The gene calls are TRBV10-3 and TRBJ2-1; 8 bases align to TRBD2. The germline V gene has CDR1 ENHRY and CDR2 SYGVKD. This CDR3 spans 15 amino acids. Germline trimming cut 4 bases from V and 6 bases from J; bases unmatched to any gene: 8. As DNA, the CDR3 is TGTGCCATCAGTGTGCGGGAGGAGGGTTGCAATGAGCAGTTCTTC. Translating it yields CAISVREEGCNEQFF.